This T cell receptor (beta chain) was identified in a study of vaccination effects on CD4 cells after COVID-19. General study results and limits: Clones of infection and vaccine origin contracted markedly late after vaccination.

Measured with immunoSEQ multiplex PCR; TCRdb has only the in-frame clones, and not every one. The sample yields around 21,000 clones, around 62% seen once. In the ViraFEST assay, antigen-specific CD4+ clonotypes were identified by expansion after peptide-pool stimulation. Upon completion of more than eight days in culture, CD4+ T cells were isolated. Nobody among the vaccine recipients had prior SARS-CoV-2 infection (nucleocapsid antibodies were negative). Peptides at roughly 10 ug/ml and IL-2 at approximately 9.7 IU/ml were added to about 2 million PBMC per well. About this clone: The antigen is undetermined.

Trimming took 0 bases from V and 0 from J, leaving 9 bases between them. Germline V gene data show CDR1 as SQVTM and CDR2 as ANQGSEA. The CDR3 totals 14 residues. The V and J genes are TRBV29-1 and TRBJ2-7, with D unresolved. The material sequenced was CD4+ T cells from PBMCs cultured with HCoV-NL63 spike peptides, taken before COVID-19 vaccination. The sequence was obtained from a human donor who received a COVID-19 vaccine. In DNA, the CDR3 is TGCAGCGTTGAAGATGTAGGTCTCTCCTACGAGCAGTACTTC. As protein: CSVEDVGLSYEQYF.